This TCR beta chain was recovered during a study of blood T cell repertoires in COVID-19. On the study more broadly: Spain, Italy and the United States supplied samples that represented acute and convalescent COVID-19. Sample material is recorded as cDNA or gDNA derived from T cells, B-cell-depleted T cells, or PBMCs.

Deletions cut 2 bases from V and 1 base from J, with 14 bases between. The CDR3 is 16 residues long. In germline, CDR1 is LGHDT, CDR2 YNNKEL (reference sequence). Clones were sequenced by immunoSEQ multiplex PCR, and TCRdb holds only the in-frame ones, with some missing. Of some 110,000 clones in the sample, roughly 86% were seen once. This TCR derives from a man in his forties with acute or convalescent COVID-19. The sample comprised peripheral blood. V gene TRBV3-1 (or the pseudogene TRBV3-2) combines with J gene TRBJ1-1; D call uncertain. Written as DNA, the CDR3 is TGTGCCAGCAGCCAAAGAGGGCGGAAGAGGAACACTGAAGCTTTCTTT. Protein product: CASSQRGRKRNTEAFF.